The rows below give T cell receptor beta chains drawn from one sample of a study of cytomegalovirus exposure and HLA in healthy donors. Produced via immunoSEQ multiplex PCR; TCRdb's table is partial and in-frame only. The sample includes approximately 240,000 clones, 75% to 90% of them seen just once. The sequenced material came from PBMCs. The source is a woman aged 18-29 years in good health and CMV-seronegative. Both conserved end residues are part of each CDR3. A D gene is named only where the DNA matches it firmly. Clone size appears in some rows only: once, few, many, or a class for an expanded clone.

d_gene	abundance	v_gene	j_gene	CDR3aa	CDR3nt
TRBD1	.	TRBV7-8	TRBJ1-1	CASSLDGQGNTEAFF	TGTGCCAGCAGCTTAGATGGACAGGGGAACACTGAAGCTTTCTTT
.	.	TRBV7-9	TRBJ2-6	CASSLAIDSLSGANVLTF	TGTGCCAGCAGCTTAGCGATAGACAGTCTCTCTGGGGCCAACGTCCTGACTTTC
.	.	TRBV10-3	TRBJ1-5	CAISEGGQGNQPQHF	TGTGCCATCAGTGAGGGGGGACAAGGCAATCAGCCCCAGCATTTT
.	once	TRBV4-3	TRBJ2-5	CASSQEGGGAQYF	TGCGCCAGCAGCCAAGAAGGAGGGGGGGCCCAGTACTTC
TRBD2	.	TRBV15	TRBJ2-1	CATSGQTSGRSYNEQFF	TGTGCCACCAGCGGTCAGACTAGCGGGAGGTCCTACAATGAGCAGTTCTTC
.	.	TRBV7-6	TRBJ2-7	CASSKQGKSYEQYF	TGTGCCAGCAGCAAGCAGGGTAAATCCTACGAGCAGTACTTC
TRBD2	.	TRBV15	TRBJ2-7	CATSPRTSGSYEQYF	TGTGCCACCAGCCCCAGGACTAGCGGTTCCTACGAGCAGTACTTC
.	.	TRBV5-6	TRBJ2-7	CASSLAAPGGDEQYF	TGTGCCAGCAGCCTCGCAGCACCCGGCGGGGACGAGCAGTACTTC
TRBD1	once	TRBV5-6	TRBJ1-3	CASSFDRVPGNTIYF	TGTGCCAGCAGCTTTGACAGGGTGCCTGGAAACACCATATATTTT
TRBD1	.	TRBV5-1	TRBJ2-2	CASRIGTANTGELFF	TGCGCCAGCAGGATCGGGACAGCTAACACCGGGGAGCTGTTTTTT
.	.	TRBV9	TRBJ1-1	CASSETQGFSEAFF	TGTGCCAGCAGCGAAACACAGGGTTTCTCTGAAGCTTTCTTT
.	.	TRBV4-2	TRBJ1-1	CASSRRGQDTEAFF	TGTGCCAGCTCCCGCCGGGGTCAGGACACTGAAGCTTTCTTT
.	.	TRBV19	TRBJ2-2	CASSNRSGNTGELFF	TGTGCCAGTAGTAACAGGAGTGGGAACACCGGGGAGCTGTTTTTT
.	.	TRBV18	TRBJ2-3	CASSPPAGGVTDTQYF	TGTGCCAGCTCACCTCCAGCGGGCGGAGTCACAGATACGCAGTATTTT
TRBD1	.	TRBV27	TRBJ1-2	CASSLRTGPLGYTF	TGTGCCAGCAGTCTGAGGACAGGACCATTAGGCTACACCTTC
TRBD2	.	TRBV5-1	TRBJ2-7	CASSLGLRGATYEQYF	TGCGCCAGCAGCTTGGGGTTGCGGGGGGCTACCTACGAGCAGTACTTC